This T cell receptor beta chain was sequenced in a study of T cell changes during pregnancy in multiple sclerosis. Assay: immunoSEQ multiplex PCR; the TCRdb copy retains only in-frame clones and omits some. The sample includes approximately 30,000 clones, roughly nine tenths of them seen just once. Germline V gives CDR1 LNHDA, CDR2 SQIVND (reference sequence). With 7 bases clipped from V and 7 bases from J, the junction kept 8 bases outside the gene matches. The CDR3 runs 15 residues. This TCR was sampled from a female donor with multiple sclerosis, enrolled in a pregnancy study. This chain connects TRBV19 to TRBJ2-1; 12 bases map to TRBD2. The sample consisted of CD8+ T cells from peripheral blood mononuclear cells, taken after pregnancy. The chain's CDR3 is CASTIGLAGLNEQFF. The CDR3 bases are TGTGCCAGTACCATCGGACTAGCGGGGCTGAATGAGCAGTTCTTC.